This note documents a single TCR beta chain sequence. Its antigen is not known. The PCR contained 60 Vbeta and 13 Jbeta primers. Authors' methods: An analysis that came later counted 77 million or so unique TCR beta chains, approximately 10 million shared. Assay: immunoSEQ multiplex PCR; the TCRdb copy retains only in-frame clones and omits some. V and J calls and clone size come straight from that table; D and trimming were deduced from the DNA. This table has 100,000 or so clones, 74% appearing once. The sample is drawn from a study of cytomegalovirus exposure and HLA in healthy donors. The study, taken as a whole, reports: It was approximately 150 TCR beta chains that were listed as cytomegalovirus-associated. There was a cluster of highly shared sequence variants that was likely a sequencing artifact.

Input material: PBMCs. The sequence was collected from a human donor in good health.

CDR3 loop: CASSLAGRYEQYF. The DNA of the CDR3 is TGTGCCAGCAGCTTAGCGGGGCGCTACGAGCAGTACTTC. The chain recombines TRBV7-2 with TRBJ2-7; a possible D gene is TRBD1 (5 bases). Per the germline V gene, CDR1 is SGHTA and CDR2 is FQGNSA. Trimming took 0 bases from V and 3 from J, leaving 6 bases between them. The CDR3 is made up of 13 amino acids.